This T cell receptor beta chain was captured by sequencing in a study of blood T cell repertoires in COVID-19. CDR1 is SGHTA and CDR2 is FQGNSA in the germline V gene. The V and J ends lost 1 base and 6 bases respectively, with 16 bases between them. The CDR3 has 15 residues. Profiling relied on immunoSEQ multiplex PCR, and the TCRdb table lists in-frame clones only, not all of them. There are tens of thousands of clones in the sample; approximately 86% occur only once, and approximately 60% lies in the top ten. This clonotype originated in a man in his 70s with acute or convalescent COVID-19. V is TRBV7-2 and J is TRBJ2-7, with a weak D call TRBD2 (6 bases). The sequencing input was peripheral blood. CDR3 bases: TGTGCCAGCAGCTTAGGGGACTTACTAGGGGTCGAGCAGTACTTC. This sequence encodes CASSLGDLLGVEQYF.